This TCR beta chain stems from a study of cytotoxic CD8 clonotypes in ibrutinib-treated CLL. Study-level background: Responses: some 25 partial, 2 complete; after median about 70 months, around 15 stayed remitted, roughly 12 progressed. Whole-study findings and limits: Progressing patients had sampling times that differed from those of sustained-remission patients. Once treatment began, public clonotypes, which were uncommon, contracted or stayed stable.

Depths of 1 in 200,000 to 1 in 1 million T cells were the sequencing target. Sequenced by immunoSEQ multiplex PCR; TCRdb stores in-frame clones only, minus some. The sample shows under 200,000 clones, approximately 84% of them seen only once. Germline CDR1 is SEHNR and CDR2 is FQNEAQ (reference sequence). The length of the CDR3 is 14 residues. The V and J ends lost 3 bases and 9 bases, in that order; junction bases with no gene match: 11. Note on this clone: As yet, its antigen is unknown.

The chain carries TRBV7-9 and TRBJ2-7; 7 positions agree with TRBD1. The origin of this receptor is a human donor with chronic lymphocytic leukemia. The source material was PBMCs, sampled after 24 months of ibrutinib treatment. In DNA form, the CDR3 reads TGTGCCAGCAGCTTTGGGGACAGCGGAACCGGGCAGTACTTC. This sequence encodes CASSFGDSGTGQYF.